The entry below gives a single T cell receptor gamma chain sequence along with its context. What it binds is not known. Other DNA sequences in this specimen translate into the identical CDR3. The V gene end was trimmed by 0 bases and the J gene end by 5 bases; junction bases not matched to a gene: 4. The CDR3 length is 13 residues. CDR1 is EGSTGY and CDR2 is YDSYTSSV in the germline V gene. The data stem from a study of human gamma delta and Vdelta1 T cells. Overall study results and limits: Delta One T cells were reportedly polyclonal and broadly cytotoxic against acute myeloid leukemia.

TCRdb reanalyzed the PCR reads using CATT. The profile shows approximately 9,000 gamma-chain clones, 40% to 50% of them singletons. Sequencing was carried out using Vdelta1 gamma-delta T cells from blood grown in culture (DOT cells). This clonotype was sampled from a human donor in good health. The chain carries TRGV4 and TRGJ1 or TRGJ2. CDR3 residues: CATWDGPNYKKLF. The CDR3 nucleotides read TGTGCCACCTGGGATGGGCCCAATTATAAGAAACTCTTT.